The 10 T cell receptor beta chains given below trace back to one sample, sequenced in a study of OX40 agonist ivuxolimab in advanced cancers. The data were produced by immunoSEQ multiplex PCR, yet TCRdb's version contains in-frame clones alone and is incomplete. This sample has 55,000 to 75,000 clones, with roughly nine tenths found just once. The specimen was CD4+ or CD8+ T cells sorted from blood, collected in a trial of the OX40 agonist ivuxolimab. These receptors were collected from an adult with an advanced solid tumor such as melanoma, head and neck, liver or kidney cancer.

V gene TRBV27 combines with J gene TRBJ2-2; TRBD2 matches at 14 bases. CDR1 and CDR2 from the germline V gene are MNHEY and SMNVEV (reference sequence). This CDR3 is built from 20 residues. The ends lost 5 bases at V and 4 bases at J; junction bases unmatched: 15. The chain's CDR3 is CASSPRTSGGPRSFTGELFF. The CDR3 DNA follows: TGTGCCAGCAGTCCAAGGACTAGCGGGGGGCCTCGGTCATTCACCGGGGAGCTGTTTTTT.

This chain joins TRBV10-1 and TRBJ2-2; D remains ambiguous. With 1 base removed from V and 6 bases from J, the gap between germline ends came to 6 bases. The CDR3 is made up of 13 amino acids. The germline V gene encodes CDR1 WNHNN and CDR2 SYGVQD (reference sequence). The CDR3 DNA follows: TGCGCCAGCAGTGAGTTGTCCTCCGGGGAGCTGTTTTTT. Protein sequence: CASSELSSGELFF.

The chain has TRBV28 and TRBJ1-5; D might be TRBD1 (5 bases). Trimming removed 7 bases from V and 2 bases from J, with 12 bases in between. This CDR3 is built from 14 residues. CDR1 and CDR2 from the germline V gene are MDHEN and SYDVKM. CDR3 coding DNA: TGTGCCAGCAATCCCCAGGGCGGCAATCAGCCCCAGCATTTT. Its protein product is CASNPQGGNQPQHF. Combining the CDR3 with reference TRBV28 and TRBJ1-5 gives the whole variable domain DVKVTQSSRYLVKRTGEKVFLECVQDMDHENMFWYRQDPGLGLRLIYFSYDVKMKEKGDIPEGYSVSREKKERFSLILESASTNQTSMYLCASNPQGGNQPQHFGDGTRLSIL.

The chain uses TRBV28 and TRBJ1-2; D is undetermined. With 2 bases removed from V and 3 bases from J, the gap between germline ends came to 4 bases. This CDR3 region has 12 residues. Germline assignment: CDR1 MDHEN and CDR2 SYDVKM. CDR3 DNA: TGTGCCAGCAGTTTAGGGCACTATGGCTACACCTTC. Encoded protein: CASSLGHYGYTF.

The chain combines TRBV18 with TRBJ2-6; D ambiguous. The V and J ends lost 4 bases and 2 bases respectively, with 6 bases between them. This CDR3 has 14 residues. Per the germline V gene, CDR1 is KGHSH and CDR2 is LQKENI. The CDR3 is CASSQETGANVLTF. In DNA form, the CDR3 reads TGTGCCAGCTCACAGGAGACTGGGGCCAACGTCCTGACTTTC.

This chain connects TRBV28 to TRBJ2-3, with 9 bases that match TRBD1. The CDR3 has 14 amino acids. In germline, CDR1 is MDHEN, CDR2 SYDVKM. V lost 8 bases and J lost 8; bases outside the gene matches: 11. CDR3 DNA sequence: TGTGCCAGCGGCCGGGACAGGGCCTTGGGTACGCAGTATTTT. Translating it yields CASGRDRALGTQYF.

This chain joins TRBV7-9 and TRBJ2-1, with 14 bases identical to TRBD2. The CDR3 extends over 16 amino acids. Trimming removed 5 bases from V and 9 bases from J; junction bases left unmatched: 9. Germline loops: CDR1 SEHNR, CDR2 FQNEAQ (reference sequence). The CDR3: CASSISGLAGAGEQFF. CDR3 sequence (DNA): TGTGCCAGCAGCATTTCGGGACTAGCGGGGGCGGGTGAGCAGTTCTTC.

This chain connects TRBV6-1 to TRBJ2-7; D possibly corresponds to TRBD1 (6 bases). From germline, CDR1 is MNHNS and CDR2 SASEGT. The ends were cut back, 9 bases at V and 2 bases at J, with 11 bases in the middle. This CDR3 is 12 amino acids long. DNA of the CDR3: TGTGCCAGACAGGGCGTTGCCTACGAGCAGTACTTC. Translated, it gives CARQGVAYEQYF.

V is TRBV13 and J is TRBJ2-7; maybe TRBD2 (6 bases). Trimming removed 3 bases at V and 7 bases at J, with 19 bases between. The CDR3 runs 15 residues. Looked up from germline, CDR1 is PRHDT and CDR2 is FYEKMQ (reference sequence). DNA for the CDR3: TGTGCCAGCAGCTTGGGGACTTCCTACGGGTGGGAGCAGTACTTC. Translating gives CASSLGTSYGWEQYF.

V gene TRBV11-3 combines with J gene TRBJ1-1, with D possibly TRBD1 on 6 matching bases. Germline-derived CDR1 and CDR2 are SGHNT and YENEEA. The CDR3 contains 14 residues. The ends were cut back, 4 bases at V and 3 bases at J, with 12 bases in the middle. In DNA form, the CDR3 reads TGTGCCAGCAGCTCCAGGGGAAAGGACACTGAAGCTTTCTTT. Translation: CASSSRGKDTEAFF.